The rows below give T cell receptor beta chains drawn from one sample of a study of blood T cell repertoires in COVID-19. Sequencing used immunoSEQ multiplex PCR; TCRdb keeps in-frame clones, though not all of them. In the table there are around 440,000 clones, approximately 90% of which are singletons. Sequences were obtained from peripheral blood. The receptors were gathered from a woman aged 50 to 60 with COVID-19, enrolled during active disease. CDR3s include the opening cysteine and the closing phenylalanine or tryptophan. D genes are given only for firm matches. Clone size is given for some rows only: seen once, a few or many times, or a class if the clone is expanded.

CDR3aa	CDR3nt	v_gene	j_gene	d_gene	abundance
CASSRKPGKLFF	TGTGCCAGCAGCCGAAAACCCGGGAAACTGTTTTTT	TRBV5-8	TRBJ1-4	NA	NA
CASSPRRDWGYTF	TGTGCCAGCAGCCCAAGGAGGGACTGGGGCTACACCTTC	TRBV3-1/TRBV3-2	TRBJ1-2	NA	NA
CASSPQGDYGYTF	TGTGCCAGTTCTCCCCAGGGTGATTATGGCTACACCTTC	TRBV19	TRBJ1-2	NA	NA
CAASQGTYGYTF	TGTGCCGCCTCACAGGGTACCTATGGCTACACCTTC	TRBV24-1	TRBJ1-2	NA	NA
CASTRGGGGIYNEQFF	TGTGCCAGCACTAGGGGTGGGGGAGGGATCTACAATGAGCAGTTCTTC	TRBV9	TRBJ2-1	TRBD2	NA
CASSDIGGNNEAFF	TGTGCCAGCAGCGATATCGGGGGAAATAATGAAGCTTTCTTT	TRBV3-1/TRBV3-2	TRBJ1-1	NA	NA
CSVPSFGFQNYNEQFF	TGCAGCGTGCCGAGCTTCGGGTTCCAAAACTACAATGAGCAGTTCTTC	TRBV29-1	TRBJ2-1	NA	NA
CASRTGGLNSGYTF	TGCGCCAGCCGGACAGGGGGCTTAAACTCTGGCTACACCTTC	TRBV5-1	TRBJ1-2	TRBD1	NA
CASSITQGQITYEQYF	TGCGCCAGCAGCATAACCCAGGGACAGATAACCTACGAGCAGTACTTC	TRBV5-1	TRBJ2-7	TRBD1	NA
CASSQIGRTGGSYGYTF	TGCGCCAGCAGCCAAATTGGAAGGACAGGGGGAAGCTATGGCTACACCTTC	TRBV5-1	TRBJ1-2	TRBD1	NA
CASYRGLNTEAFF	TGTGCCAGTTACAGGGGATTAAACACTGAAGCTTTCTTT	TRBV6-5	TRBJ1-1	TRBD1	NA
CASSHEGGTEAFF	TGCGCCAGCAGCCACGAGGGGGGGACTGAAGCTTTCTTT	TRBV4-1	TRBJ1-1	NA	NA
CAWAQPGLAAQETQYF	TGTGCCTGGGCCCAGCCGGGACTAGCGGCACAAGAGACCCAGTACTTC	TRBV30	TRBJ2-5	TRBD2	once
CASSLGGPEAFF	TGTGCCAGCAGCCTAGGGGGACCCGAAGCTTTCTTT	TRBV5-6	TRBJ1-1	NA	NA
CASSPGQGLADTQYF	TGTGCCAGCAGCCCTGGACAGGGGCTGGCAGATACGCAGTATTTT	TRBV5-6	TRBJ2-3	TRBD1	NA
CASSVGGEQETQYF	TGTGCCAGCAGCGTAGGTGGGGAGCAAGAGACCCAGTACTTC	TRBV9	TRBJ2-5	NA	NA
CASRNTGDFNTDTQYF	TGTGCCAGTCGAAATACAGGGGACTTTAACACAGATACGCAGTATTTT	TRBV19	TRBJ2-3	NA	NA
CAWGRAGEGYEQYF	TGTGCCTGGGGGAGAGCGGGGGAAGGCTACGAGCAGTACTTC	TRBV30	TRBJ2-7	TRBD2	NA
CASSTFQGASAEAFF	TGTGCCAGCAGTACTTTCCAGGGGGCGAGCGCTGAAGCTTTCTTT	TRBV6-5	TRBJ1-1	TRBD1	NA
CAWTVPGQVKVKTEAFF	TGTGCCTGGACTGTACCGGGACAGGTGAAGGTAAAGACTGAAGCTTTCTTT	TRBV30	TRBJ1-1	TRBD1	NA
CAWSSGTYNEQFF	TGTGCCTGGAGTAGCGGGACCTACAATGAGCAGTTCTTC	TRBV30	TRBJ2-1	TRBD2	NA
CASSPLAGVYNEQFF	TGTGCCAGTAGTCCTCTAGCGGGGGTTTACAATGAGCAGTTCTTC	TRBV19	TRBJ2-1	TRBD2	NA
CASSLVAGMSTDTQYF	TGTGCCAGCAGCTTAGTAGCGGGCATGAGCACAGATACGCAGTATTTT	TRBV7-8	TRBJ2-3	TRBD2	NA
CASTLRRGGCEQYF	TGTGCCAGCACCTTAAGGCGGGGGGGCTGCGAGCAGTACTTC	TRBV21-1	TRBJ2-7	NA	NA
CAWSVQGGSRGSPLHF	TGTGCCTGGAGTGTACAAGGGGGCAGCAGGGGATCACCCCTCCACTTT	TRBV30	TRBJ1-6	TRBD1	NA
CAWSHRPLTGAMNTEAFF	TGTGCCTGGAGTCACAGGCCCTTGACAGGGGCCATGAACACTGAAGCTTTCTTT	TRBV30	TRBJ1-1	TRBD1	NA
CASSLNRGPEAFF	TGTGCCAGCAGCCTCAACAGGGGGCCTGAAGCTTTCTTT	TRBV3-1/TRBV3-2	TRBJ1-1	TRBD1	NA
CASSIDGSTGYQPQHF	TGTGCCAGTAGTATAGATGGGTCGACAGGATATCAGCCCCAGCATTTT	TRBV19	TRBJ1-5	NA	NA
CARSRSRGPLDEKLFF	TGTGCCAGAAGCCGGAGCAGAGGCCCTTTGGATGAAAAACTGTTTTTT	TRBV5-3	TRBJ1-4	NA	NA
CASSGGGTLNTEAFF	TGTGCCAGCAGCGGCGGGGGGACGTTGAACACTGAAGCTTTCTTT	TRBV9	TRBJ1-1	NA	NA
CAYRQANQPQHF	TGTGCCTACCGACAGGCGAATCAGCCCCAGCATTTT	TRBV30	TRBJ1-5	NA	NA
CAWGTSGDYEQYF	TGTGCCTGGGGGACTAGCGGGGACTACGAGCAGTACTTC	TRBV30	TRBJ2-7	TRBD2	NA
CATSGAPGTGGEKLFF	TGTGCCACCAGTGGTGCCCCCGGGACAGGAGGTGAAAAACTGTTTTTT	TRBV24-1	TRBJ1-4	TRBD1	NA
CASSLTTGYSGNTIYF	TGTGCCAGCAGCCTGACGACAGGCTACTCTGGAAACACCATATATTTT	TRBV4-2	TRBJ1-3	NA	few
CASGLVRVEDTQYF	TGTGCTAGTGGTTTGGTCAGGGTGGAAGATACGCAGTATTTT	TRBV12-5	TRBJ2-3	NA	NA